Within the sample, the clone carrying this T cell receptor beta chain is medium-sized. This entry belongs to a study of blood T cell repertoires in COVID-19. Background on the study: Acute and convalescent COVID-19 specimens originated in the United States, Italy and Spain.

The assay was immunoSEQ multiplex PCR, and TCRdb's table has in-frame clones only and misses some. Here the sample spans about 160,000 clones, more than 75% being singletons. Input material: PBMCs or T cells enriched from blood (not recorded which). The clonotype originates from a woman aged 50 to 60 who had recovered from COVID-19.

CDR3 in DNA: TGTGCCAGCAGTTACTCGGACAGGGATACGCAGTATTTT. Amino acid sequence: CASSYSDRDTQYF. V is TRBV6-2 or TRBV6-3 and J is TRBJ2-3; 7 bases are shared with TRBD1. The CDR3 has 13 amino acids. Germline assignment: CDR1 MNHEY and CDR2 SVGEGT. Trimming cost V 0 bases and J 6 bases; bases outside gene matches: 0.